The present T cell receptor (beta chain) was sequenced within a study of cytomegalovirus exposure and HLA in healthy donors. Notes on the study in general: What TCR beta sequences reportedly achieved was accurate prediction of HLA-A and HLA-B alleles in most subjects.

PCR employed 60 Vbeta and 13 Jbeta primers. Data came from immunoSEQ multiplex PCR; TCRdb stores just in-frame clones and leaves some out. The sample lists roughly 200,000 clones, roughly 68% occurring once. For this clone: The antigen remains undetermined.

The CDR3 sequence is 12 residues long. The germline V gene encodes CDR1 SGHTA and CDR2 FQGTGA. V dropped 3 bases and J dropped 6 bases, with 5 bases sitting between them. The chain employs TRBV7-3 and TRBJ2-2; no definite D call. This clonotype was obtained from a woman aged 25-40 years in good health and CMV-seronegative. The sequenced sample consisted of PBMCs. The CDR3: CASSFPAGELFF. CDR3 DNA sequence: TGTGCCAGCAGCTTCCCGGCCGGGGAGCTGTTTTTT.